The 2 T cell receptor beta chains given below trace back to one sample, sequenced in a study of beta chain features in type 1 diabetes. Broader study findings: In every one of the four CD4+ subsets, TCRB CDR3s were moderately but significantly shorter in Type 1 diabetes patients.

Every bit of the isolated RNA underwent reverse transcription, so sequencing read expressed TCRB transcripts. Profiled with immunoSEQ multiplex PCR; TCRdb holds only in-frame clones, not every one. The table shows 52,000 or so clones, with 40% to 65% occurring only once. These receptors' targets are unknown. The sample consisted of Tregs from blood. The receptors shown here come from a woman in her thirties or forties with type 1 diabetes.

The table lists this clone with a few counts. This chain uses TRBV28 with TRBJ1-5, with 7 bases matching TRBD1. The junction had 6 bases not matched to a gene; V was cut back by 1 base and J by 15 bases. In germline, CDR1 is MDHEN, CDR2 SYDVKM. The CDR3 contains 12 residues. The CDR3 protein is CASSLSDRARHF. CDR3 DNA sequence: TGTGCCAGCAGTTTATCAGACAGGGCACGGCATTTT.

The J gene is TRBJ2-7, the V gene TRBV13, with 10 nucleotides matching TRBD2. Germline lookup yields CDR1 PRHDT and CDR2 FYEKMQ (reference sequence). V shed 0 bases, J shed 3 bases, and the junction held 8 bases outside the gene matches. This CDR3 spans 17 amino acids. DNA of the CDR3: TGTGCCAGCAGCTTAGGGGGGATAGCGGGAGGAAGCTACGAGCAGTACTTC. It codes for CASSLGGIAGGSYEQYF.